The rows below give T cell receptor beta chains drawn from one sample of a study of response to subunit inactivated influenza vaccine. TCRdb fed the RT-PCR reads into MiXCR, producing one record per CDR3 protein. The sample gives approximately 530,000 distinct CDR3 sequences, approximately 7.3% of which show up once; under 15% is in the top ten. The sequencing here drew on PBMCs from blood, taken 23 to 25 months after vaccination. The receptors derive from a man between 50 and 69 years old who received an inactivated influenza vaccine. Each CDR3 is given with its conserved first and last residue. Fields, in order: J gene, V gene, D gene, clone size, CDR3 DNA, CDR3 protein. D genes are given only for firm matches. Clone size appears in some rows only: once, few, many, or a class for an expanded clone.

TRBJ1-3 | TRBV18 | - | few | TGTGCCAGCTCACCGGGACTGGAAAACACCATATATTTT | CASSPGLENTIYF
TRBJ2-1 | TRBV6-5 | TRBD2 | few | TGTGCCAGCAGTTCGGGACTAGCGGGAGGACTTGAGCAGTTCTTC | CASSSGLAGGLEQFF
TRBJ1-5 | TRBV7-2 | - | few | TGTGCCAGCAGCTCATTAGGTAATAGCAATCAGCCCCAGCATTTT | CASSSLGNSNQPQHF
TRBJ2-3 | TRBV4-2 | - | few | TGTGCCAGCAGCCAAGCTAGCATAGATACGCAGTATTTT | CASSQASIDTQYF
TRBJ1-1 | TRBV5-6 | - | many | TGTGCCAGCAGTCGGGCCACTGAAGCTTTCTTT | CASSRATEAFF
TRBJ2-7 | TRBV5-1 | TRBD2 | - | TGCGCCAGCAGCTTGGTACTAGCGGGGGGCTACGAGCAGTACTTC | CASSLVLAGGYEQYF
TRBJ2-1 | TRBV6-5 | TRBD2 | many | TGTGCCAGCCGGGGGGGGTTCTATGAGCAGTTCTTC | CASRGGFYEQFF
TRBJ2-3 | TRBV27 | TRBD1 | few | TGTGCCAGCAGTTCCCGCAGGGGGCAGGTAACAGATACGCAGTATTTT | CASSSRRGQVTDTQYF
TRBJ2-7 | TRBV20-1 | - | - | TGCAGTGCTAGTCAGCAGACTTACGAGCAGTACTTC | CSASQQTYEQYF
TRBJ2-1 | TRBV4-3 | TRBD2 | once | TGCGCCAGCAGCCAAGATTGGCTAGCGGGACCCAATGAGCAGTTCTTC | CASSQDWLAGPNEQFF
TRBJ1-1 | TRBV10-3 | TRBD1 | - | TGTGCCATCAGTGGGGGGGACAGTCATGAAGCTTTCTTT | CAISGGDSHEAFF
TRBJ2-2 | TRBV25-1 | - | - | TGTGCCAGCAGTGAATCGGTGGGTCGCACCGGGGAGCTGTTTTTT | CASSESVGRTGELFF
TRBJ2-1 | TRBV5-5 | TRBD2 | many | TGTGCCAGCAGCCCAGCGGGGGGGAGCTCCTACAATGAGCAGTTCTTC | CASSPAGGSSYNEQFF
TRBJ2-2 | TRBV27 | - | many | TGTGCCAGCTACAGGGCCGGGGAGCTGTTTTTT | CASYRAGELFF
TRBJ2-3 | TRBV12-3/TRBV12-4 | TRBD2 | many | TGTGCCAGCAGCCGTAGCGGGTCTAGCACAGATACGCAGTATTTT | CASSRSGSSTDTQYF
TRBJ1-5 | TRBV3-1 | - | many | TGTGCCAGCAGCCAAGGGACGGATAGCAATCAGCCCCAGCATTTT | CASSQGTDSNQPQHF
TRBJ2-7 | TRBV10-3 | - | few | TGTGCCATCAGTGAGTCTAGGGACGGAGCCACGAACTTC | CAISESRDGATNF
TRBJ1-4 | TRBV3-1 | TRBD1 | - | TGTGCCAGCAGCCTATGGACAGGGGGTAATGAAAAACTGTTTTTT | CASSLWTGGNEKLFF
TRBJ2-1 | TRBV7-3 | - | - | TGTGCCAGCACCTCTGTTGGCATCTCCTACAATGAGCAGTTCTTC | CASTSVGISYNEQFF
TRBJ1-3 | TRBV7-9 | - | many | TGTGCCAGCAGCTTACCAGGGTACTCTGGAAACACCATATATTTT | CASSLPGYSGNTIYF
TRBJ2-5 | TRBV24-1 | - | - | TGTGCCACCAGTGATCGGTCAGGTCCCCAGGGAGAGACCCAGTACTTC | CATSDRSGPQGETQYF
TRBJ2-7 | TRBV7-8 | TRBD1 | - | TGTGCCAGCAGCTTATATCAGGGGGCCTACGAGCAGTACTTC | CASSLYQGAYEQYF
TRBJ2-1 | TRBV3-1 | TRBD2 | few | TGTGCCAGCACCCCCGGGACTAGCGGGAGAGGGGATGAGCAGTTCTTC | CASTPGTSGRGDEQFF
TRBJ2-3 | TRBV20-1 | - | few | TGCAGTGCTAAAGACTACCTAGGGACAGATACGCAGTATTTT | CSAKDYLGTDTQYF
TRBJ2-2 | TRBV10-3 | - | many | TGTGCCACCGGGATTTTCGGGGAGCTGTTTTTT | CATGIFGELFF
TRBJ2-2 | TRBV12-3/TRBV12-4 | - | few | TGTGCCAGCGCCTGGTGGAGGGTCGGTGGGGAGCTGTTTTTT | CASAWWRVGGELFF
TRBJ2-1 | TRBV7-9 | TRBD1 | - | TGTGCCAGCAGCTTATGGAAGACAGGGGGGAATGAGCAGTTCTTC | CASSLWKTGGNEQFF
TRBJ1-1 | TRBV20-1 | - | - | TGCAGTGCTAGAGTACAGATGAACACTGAAGCTTTCTTT | CSARVQMNTEAFF
TRBJ1-4 | TRBV28 | - | few | TGTGCCAGCGGGAGGGACCAGAATGAAAAACTGTTTTTT | CASGRDQNEKLFF
TRBJ1-1 | TRBV5-1 | - | - | TGCGCCAGCAGCTTAAATCCGGACGGTAACACTGAAGCTTTCTTT | CASSLNPDGNTEAFF
TRBJ1-4 | TRBV12-3/TRBV12-4 | - | many | TGTGCCAGCAGTTTTGGGGGGAAACTGTTTTTT | CASSFGGKLFF
TRBJ1-6 | TRBV12-3/TRBV12-4 | TRBD1 | - | TGTGCCAGCAGCGGGACAGGGAGCTCCTATAATTCACCCCTCCACTTT | CASSGTGSSYNSPLHF
TRBJ2-4 | TRBV4-2 | - | - | TGTGCCAGCAGCCAAGTCCAGGGCATTCAGTACTTC | CASSQVQGIQYF
TRBJ2-1 | TRBV29-1 | TRBD1 | many | TGCAGCGTCGCGGACAGGGCACAAAATGAGCAGTTCTTC | CSVADRAQNEQFF
TRBJ1-1 | TRBV6-1 | - | few | TGTGCCAGCACGCCGGACATGGGAGGTAACACTGAAGCTTTCTTT | CASTPDMGGNTEAFF
TRBJ2-3 | TRBV5-1 | - | - | TGCGCCAGCAGCTTGGGAGTGGCTGTCACAGATACGCAGTATTTT | CASSLGVAVTDTQYF
TRBJ2-2 | TRBV19 | - | few | TGTGCCAGTAGGGGACTGGGGGCGAACACCGGGGAGCTGTTTTTT | CASRGLGANTGELFF
TRBJ2-6 | TRBV27 | - | few | TGTGCCAGCAGTCCGGGATATAGGTCGGATGGGGCCAACGTCCTGACTTTC | CASSPGYRSDGANVLTF
TRBJ2-1 | TRBV4-1 | - | - | TGCGCCAGCAGCCAAGGAGATCTTTCCTACAATGAGCAGTTCTTC | CASSQGDLSYNEQFF
TRBJ1-5 | TRBV7-2 | - | few | TGTGCCAGCAGCCTCCTACATGGTCAGCCCCAGCATTTT | CASSLLHGQPQHF
TRBJ2-5 | TRBV12-3/TRBV12-4 | - | - | TGTGCCAGCAGTCCACCGGGTCTCCGGAGGGAGACCCAGTACTTC | CASSPPGLRRETQYF
TRBJ1-6 | TRBV3-1 | - | few | TGTGCCAGCAGCCCCCTTTGGGACGGAATTAATTCACCCCTCCACTTT | CASSPLWDGINSPLHF
TRBJ2-2 | TRBV19 | - | once | TGTGCCACCCGGACAGCCGGGGAGCTGTTTTTT | CATRTAGELFF
TRBJ2-7 | TRBV6-1 | - | - | TGTGCCAGCACGCTTCCACTTTACGAGCAGTACTTC | CASTLPLYEQYF
TRBJ2-7 | TRBV29-1 | - | many | TGCAGCGTGGCCCATTTGTCGGTAGAGCAGTACTTC | CSVAHLSVEQYF
TRBJ2-2 | TRBV6-1 | - | - | TGTGCCAGCAGTGAAGGGGCGGGCAGTAACACCGGGGAGCTGTTTTTT | CASSEGAGSNTGELFF
TRBJ2-4 | TRBV6-2/TRBV6-3 | - | many | TGTGCCAGCAGTTCGCGAGGCAACATTCAGTACTTC | CASSSRGNIQYF
TRBJ2-7 | TRBV5-1 | TRBD1 | - | TGCGCCAGCAGCTTGAAACAGGGGAGCAACGAGCAGTACTTC | CASSLKQGSNEQYF